This TCR beta chain was sequenced in a study of response to subunit inactivated influenza vaccine. This clonotype turned up a few times. TCRdb used MiXCR to reprocess the RT-PCR reads, holding one entry per CDR3 protein. This sample has some 600,000 distinct CDR3 sequences, with 12% to 15% found just once. The sequence was collected from a man in his fifties who received an inactivated influenza vaccine. The sample was PBMCs from blood, taken around 14 days before vaccination.

The CDR3 DNA sequence: TGTGCCATCAGTGAGTCGAAGACCCCGGGGGGTAATGAGCAGTTCTTC. It specifies CAISESKTPGGNEQFF. V gene TRBV10-3 combines with J gene TRBJ2-1, with 7 bases lining up with TRBD2. The CDR3 runs to 16 residues. V lost 0 bases to trimming and J lost 7 bases; unmatched junction nucleotides: 9. Germline V gene sequence: CDR1 ENHRY, CDR2 SYGVKD.